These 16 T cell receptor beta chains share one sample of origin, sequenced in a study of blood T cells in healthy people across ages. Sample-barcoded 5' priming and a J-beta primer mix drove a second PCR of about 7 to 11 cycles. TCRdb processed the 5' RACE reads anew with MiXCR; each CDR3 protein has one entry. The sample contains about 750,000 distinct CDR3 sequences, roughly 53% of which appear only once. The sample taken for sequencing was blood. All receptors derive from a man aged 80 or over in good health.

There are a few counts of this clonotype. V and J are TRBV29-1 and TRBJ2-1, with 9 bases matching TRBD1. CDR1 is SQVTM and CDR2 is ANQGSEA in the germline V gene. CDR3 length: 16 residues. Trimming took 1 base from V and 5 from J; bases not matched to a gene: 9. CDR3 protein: CSVEGGDRVKDNEQFF. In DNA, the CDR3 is TGCAGCGTTGAAGGGGGGGACAGGGTGAAGGACAATGAGCAGTTCTTC.

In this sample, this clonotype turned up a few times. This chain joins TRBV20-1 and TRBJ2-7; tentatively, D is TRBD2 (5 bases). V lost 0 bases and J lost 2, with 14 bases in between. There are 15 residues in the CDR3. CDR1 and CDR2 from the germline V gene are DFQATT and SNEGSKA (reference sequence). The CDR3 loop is CSARDLPGIPYEQYF. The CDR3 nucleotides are TGCAGTGCTAGAGATCTCCCCGGGATCCCCTACGAGCAGTACTTC.

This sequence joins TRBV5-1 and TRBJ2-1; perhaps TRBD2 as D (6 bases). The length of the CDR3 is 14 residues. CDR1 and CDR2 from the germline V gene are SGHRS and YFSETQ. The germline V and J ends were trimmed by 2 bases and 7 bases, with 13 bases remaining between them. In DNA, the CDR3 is TGCGCCAGCAGCTTAAGCGGGTTAGAGAATGAGCAGTTCTTC. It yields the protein CASSLSGLENEQFF.

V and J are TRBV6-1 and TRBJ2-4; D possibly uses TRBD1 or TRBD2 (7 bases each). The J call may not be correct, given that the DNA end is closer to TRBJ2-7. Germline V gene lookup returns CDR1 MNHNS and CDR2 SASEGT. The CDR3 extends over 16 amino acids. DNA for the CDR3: TGTGCCAGCAGCAACGCAGGGAGGGACAGATGGGCCGAGCAGTACTTC. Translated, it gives CASSNAGRDRWAEQYF.

The CDR3 loop reads CASSEGVAGGPISDEQFF. The CDR3 DNA follows: TGTGCCAGCAGCGAGGGGGTAGCGGGAGGGCCCATATCGGATGAGCAGTTCTTC. The V gene is TRBV6-1, the J gene TRBJ2-1; 11 bases are a match to TRBD2. Trimming removed 6 bases from V and 8 bases from J; junction bases left unmatched: 18. CDR1 MNHNS and CDR2 SASEGT come from the germline V gene. The CDR3 covers 18 residues.

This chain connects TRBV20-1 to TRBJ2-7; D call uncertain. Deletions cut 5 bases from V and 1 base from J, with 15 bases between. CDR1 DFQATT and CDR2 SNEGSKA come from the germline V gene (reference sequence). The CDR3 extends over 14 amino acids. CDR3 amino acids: CSAAVAGISYEQYF. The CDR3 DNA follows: TGCAGTGCTGCAGTAGCAGGAATATCCTACGAGCAGTACTTC.

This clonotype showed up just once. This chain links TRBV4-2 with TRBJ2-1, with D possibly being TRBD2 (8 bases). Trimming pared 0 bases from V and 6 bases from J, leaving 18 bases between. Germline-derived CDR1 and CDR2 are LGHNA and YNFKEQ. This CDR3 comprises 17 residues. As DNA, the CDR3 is TGTGCCAGCAGCCAAGATCAGGGACTAGGGGGCCGCAATGAGCAGTTCTTC. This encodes CASSQDQGLGGRNEQFF.

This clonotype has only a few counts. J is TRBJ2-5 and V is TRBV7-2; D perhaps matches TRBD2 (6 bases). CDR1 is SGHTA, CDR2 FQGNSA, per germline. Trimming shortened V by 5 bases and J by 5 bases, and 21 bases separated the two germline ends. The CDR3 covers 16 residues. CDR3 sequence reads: CASSPPGLSGTETQYF. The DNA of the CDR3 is TGTGCCAGCAGCCCCCCCGGACTATCGGGAACGGAGACCCAGTACTTC.

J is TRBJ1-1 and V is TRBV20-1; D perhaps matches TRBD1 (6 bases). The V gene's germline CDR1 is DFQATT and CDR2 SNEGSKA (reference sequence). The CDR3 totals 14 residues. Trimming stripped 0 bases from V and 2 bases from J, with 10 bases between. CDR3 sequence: CSARDRDTNTEAFF. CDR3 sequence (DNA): TGCAGTGCTAGAGATCGGGACACCAACACTGAAGCTTTCTTT.

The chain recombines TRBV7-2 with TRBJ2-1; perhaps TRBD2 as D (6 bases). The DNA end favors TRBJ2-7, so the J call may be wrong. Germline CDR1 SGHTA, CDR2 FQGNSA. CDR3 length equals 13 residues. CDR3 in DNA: TGTGCCAGCAGCTCGGGACTGGGGAATGAGCAGTACTTC. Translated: CASSSGLGNEQYF.

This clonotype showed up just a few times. The CDR3 nucleotides read TGTGCCAGCAGCTTACGGAGAGGAGGGCTAGCCAAAAACATTCAGTACTTC. Protein product: CASSLRRGGLAKNIQYF. The chain joins TRBV11-1 to TRBJ2-4; a possible D gene is TRBD2 (6 bases). Germline V gives CDR1 SGHAT, CDR2 FQDESV (reference sequence). V gave up 2 bases and J gave up 0 bases, with 14 bases separating them. This CDR3 contains 17 residues.

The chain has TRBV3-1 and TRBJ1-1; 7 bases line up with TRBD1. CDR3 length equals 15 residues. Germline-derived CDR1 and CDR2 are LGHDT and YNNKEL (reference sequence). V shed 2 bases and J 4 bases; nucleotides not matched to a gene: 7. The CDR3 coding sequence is TGTGCCAGCAGCCAAAGACAGGGAATCGCCACTGAAGCTTTCTTT. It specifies CASSQRQGIATEAFF.

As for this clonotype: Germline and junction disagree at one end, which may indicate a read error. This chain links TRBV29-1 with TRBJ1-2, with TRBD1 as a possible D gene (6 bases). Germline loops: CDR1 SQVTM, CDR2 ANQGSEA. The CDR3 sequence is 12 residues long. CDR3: CSGEPGGYSYTF. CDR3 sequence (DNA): TGCAGCGGGGAGCCCGGGGGCTATAGCTACACCTTC.

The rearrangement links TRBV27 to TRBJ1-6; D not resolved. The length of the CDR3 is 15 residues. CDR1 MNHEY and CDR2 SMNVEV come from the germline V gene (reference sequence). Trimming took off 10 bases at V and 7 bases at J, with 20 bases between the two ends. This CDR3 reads CATAPSRPRNSPLHF. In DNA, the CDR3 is TGTGCCACAGCACCCTCCAGGCCCAGGAATTCACCCCTCCACTTT.

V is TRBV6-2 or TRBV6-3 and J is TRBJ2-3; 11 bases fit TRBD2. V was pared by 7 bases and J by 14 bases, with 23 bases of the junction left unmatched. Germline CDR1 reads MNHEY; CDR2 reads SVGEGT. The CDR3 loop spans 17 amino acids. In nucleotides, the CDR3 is TGTGCCAGCACTAAGACTAGCGGGACAACCTTGCACAGATACGCGTATTTT. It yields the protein CASTKTSGTTLHRYAYF.

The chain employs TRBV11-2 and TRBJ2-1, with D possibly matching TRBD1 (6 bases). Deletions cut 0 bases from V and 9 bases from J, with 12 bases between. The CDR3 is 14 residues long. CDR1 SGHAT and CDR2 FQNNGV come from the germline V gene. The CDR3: CASSLDPTGFEQFF. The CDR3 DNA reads TGTGCCAGCAGCTTAGATCCTACAGGGTTTGAGCAGTTCTTC.